These 17 T cell receptor beta chains came from one sample sequenced in a study of T cells in localized non-small cell lung cancer. Repertoires were generated with immunoSEQ multiplex PCR, while TCRdb's copy carries only in-frame clones and drops some. Altogether tens of thousands of clones are present, around nine tenths being singletons, with the ten largest covering around 6.1%. Source: PBMCs, taken before any cancer treatment. The origin of the receptors is a man between 40 and 75 years old with stage II lung adenocarcinoma.

This rearrangement joins TRBV12-5 to TRBJ1-5; 7 nucleotides agree with TRBD1. Germline loops: CDR1 LGHNT, CDR2 FRNRAP. Germline trimming cut 0 bases from V and 2 bases from J; bases unmatched to any gene: 10. The CDR3 runs 18 residues. In DNA form, the CDR3 reads TGTGCTAGTGGTTTGGTAAGTGGAGGGGGCGTCGGCAATCAGCCCCAGCATTTT. The encoded protein is CASGLVSGGGVGNQPQHF.

The gene calls are TRBV11-3 and TRBJ2-3; 10 bases match TRBD2. The trim removed 8 bases at V and 5 bases at J, leaving 10 bases unmatched. The CDR3 covers 15 residues. CDR1 is SGHNT and CDR2 is YENEEA in the germline V gene. The CDR3 nucleotides are TGTGCCAGCGCAAAAAGAGCGGGGGGGCTAGATACGCAGTATTTT. Protein sequence: CASAKRAGGLDTQYF. The whole variable domain, remainder taken from reference TRBV11-3 and TRBJ2-3, is EAGVVQSPRYKIIEKKQPVAFWCNPISGHNTLYWYLQNLGQGPELLIRYENEEAVDDSQLPKDRFSAERLKGVDSTLKIQPAELGDSAVYLCASAKRAGGLDTQYFGPGTRLTVL.

This clone has a handful of counts. This chain links TRBV12-5 with TRBJ2-1, with D unresolved. CDR1 and CDR2 (germline): LGHNT, FRNRAP. Between the trimmed V and J ends, which lost 9 bases and 0 bases, there was a span of 12 bases. The CDR3 runs to 14 residues. The CDR3 protein is CARLDASSYNEQFF. The CDR3 DNA sequence: TGTGCTAGATTAGACGCCAGCTCCTACAATGAGCAGTTCTTC.

The chain couples TRBV6-1 to TRBJ2-1; no firm D call. Per germline, CDR1 MNHNS and CDR2 SASEGT. The CDR3 totals 11 residues. Trimming cost V 2 bases and J 10 bases, with 6 bases left between them. CDR3 amino acids: CASSEPREQFF. CDR3 DNA sequence: TGTGCCAGCAGTGAACCTCGAGAGCAGTTCTTC.

This sequence joins TRBV27 and TRBJ1-1; no reliable D call. Germline loops: CDR1 MNHEY, CDR2 SMNVEV (reference sequence). CDR3 length: 13 residues. V dropped 2 bases and J dropped 8 bases, with 12 bases sitting between them. This CDR3 reads CASSLRAFSEAFF. For the CDR3, the DNA is TGTGCCAGCAGTTTACGGGCTTTTTCGGAAGCTTTCTTT.

The gene calls are TRBV18 and TRBJ1-1, with unresolved D. The germline V gene encodes CDR1 KGHSH and CDR2 LQKENI. V gave up 0 bases and J gave up 6 bases, with 11 bases separating them. The CDR3 length is 14 residues. The CDR3 nucleotides are TGTGCCAGCTCACCACCGGGGAACCAGGCTGAAGCTTTCTTT. Its translation is CASSPPGNQAEAFF.

The V gene is TRBV30, the J gene TRBJ2-7; D gene ambiguous. This CDR3 has 13 amino acids. V was shortened by 0 bases and J by 5 bases, with 11 bases between the two germline ends. CDR1 GTSNPN and CDR2 SVGIG come from the germline V gene (reference sequence). CDR3 nucleotide sequence: TGTGCCTGGAGTGTAGAGTTTAGTGACGAGCAGTACTTC. Translation gives CAWSVEFSDEQYF.

V and J are TRBV5-1 and TRBJ2-3, with D perhaps being TRBD1 or TRBD2 (5 bases each). Trimming left V 1 base short and J 0 bases short, with 9 bases between. This CDR3 comprises 15 residues. Per germline, CDR1 SGHRS and CDR2 YFSETQ. The CDR3 DNA follows: TGCGCCAGCAGCTTGACCGGGGCTAGCACAGATACGCAGTATTTT. Encoded protein: CASSLTGASTDTQYF.

This clone was counted once. The rearrangement links TRBV7-9 to TRBJ2-1; the D is unclear. With 3 bases removed from V and 7 bases from J, the gap between germline ends came to 1 base. The CDR3 totals 10 residues. Germline V gene lookup returns CDR1 SEHNR and CDR2 FQNEAQ (reference sequence). The CDR3 sequence is CASSFNEQFF. CDR3 coding DNA: TGTGCCAGCAGCTTTAATGAGCAGTTCTTC.

The chain carries TRBV5-6 and TRBJ1-1, with no clear D. V shed 1 base and J shed 3 bases, with 1 base lying between them. The CDR3 is made up of 11 amino acids. CDR1 is SGHDT, CDR2 YYEEEE, per germline. Here the CDR3 DNA reads TGTGCCAGCAGCTTGTACACTGAAGCTTTCTTT. It yields the protein CASSLYTEAFF.

This rearrangement joins TRBV27 to TRBJ2-1; 11 positions match TRBD2. The V gene's germline CDR1 is MNHEY and CDR2 SMNVEV (reference sequence). The CDR3 has 17 amino acids. V lost 2 bases to trimming and J lost 9 bases; unmatched junction nucleotides: 12. The CDR3 sequence is CASSLRPTSGAGTEQFF. CDR3 nucleotides: TGTGCCAGCAGTTTAAGGCCGACTAGCGGGGCTGGTACTGAGCAGTTCTTC.

The CDR3 reads CAWSPTLNTEAFF. The CDR3 DNA follows: TGTGCCTGGAGTCCTACTCTGAACACTGAAGCTTTCTTT. This chain joins TRBV30 and TRBJ1-1; D is unresolved. V was pared by 2 bases and J by 0 bases, with 7 bases between. This CDR3 region has 13 residues. Per germline, CDR1 GTSNPN and CDR2 SVGIG (reference sequence).

This clone appeared a single time. This chain uses TRBV30 with TRBJ1-2, with D hard to call. Between the trimmed V and J ends, which lost 2 bases and 8 bases, there was a span of 12 bases. The CDR3 totals 12 residues. In germline, CDR1 is GTSNPN, CDR2 SVGIG (reference sequence). The CDR3 DNA reads TGTGCCTGGAGTACCACTATGAGCGGCTACACCTTC. This translates into CAWSTTMSGYTF. Full variable domain (remainder filled in from reference TRBV30 and TRBJ1-2): SQTIHQWPATLVQPVGSPLSLECTVEGTSNPNLYWYRQAAGRGLQLLFYSVGIGQISSEVPQNLSASRPQDRQFILSSKKLLLSDSGFYLCAWSTTMSGYTFGSGTRLTVV.

The chain couples TRBV5-6 to TRBJ1-1, with 9 bases fitting TRBD1. This CDR3 contains 19 residues. Germline lookup yields CDR1 SGHDT and CDR2 YYEEEE. The trim removed 5 bases at V and 0 bases at J, leaving 17 bases unmatched. The CDR3 DNA reads TGTGCCAGCAGTTTCACCCACGACAGGGGGATATACATGAACACTGAAGCTTTCTTT. It yields the protein CASSFTHDRGIYMNTEAFF.

The table lists this clone with a count of one. V usage is TRBV18 and J usage is TRBJ1-5, with TRBD1 identical over 7 bases. The V gene's germline CDR1 is KGHSH and CDR2 LQKENI. This CDR3 comprises 14 residues. The J segment lost 4 bases and the V segment lost 4 bases, leaving 4 bases of the junction unmatched. The CDR3 nucleotides read TGTGCCAGCTCACTAGAACAGGGGAATCAGCCCCAGCATTTT. It is translated as CASSLEQGNQPQHF.

V and J are TRBV5-1 and TRBJ2-1; 11 bases align to TRBD1. J was trimmed by 6 bases and V by 1 base; bases with no gene match: 6. The CDR3 is 16 amino acids. CDR1 and CDR2 from the germline V gene are SGHRS and YFSETQ. The CDR3 DNA is TGCGCCAGCAGCTTGACCGGGACAGGGGGTGGCAATGAGCAGTTCTTC. It encodes CASSLTGTGGGNEQFF.

The V call is TRBV6-5, the J call TRBJ2-7; D ambiguous. Per the germline V gene, CDR1 is MNHEY and CDR2 is SVGAGI. V shed 8 bases and J shed 1 base, with 15 bases lying between them. The CDR3 covers 14 residues. CDR3 amino acids: CASRQRIDSYEQYF. The CDR3 DNA reads TGTGCCAGCCGACAACGGATAGATTCCTACGAGCAGTACTTC.